This T cell receptor beta chain was identified during a study of T-cell reconstitution after alpha-beta-depleted transplantation in children. Study-level points and caveats: Where alpha-beta T cells came from about two months after transplant was reportedly several hundred expanded graft clones. It was surviving recipient T cells and thymic progenitors that gave some patients high TCRbeta diversity at day 60.

Unique molecular identifiers were incorporated into the prepared TCRbeta library. MiXCR, applied by TCRdb to the PCR reads, yields one record per CDR3 protein. Of under 250,000 distinct CDR3 sequences listed, roughly 15% are singletons. With regard to this clonotype: Its antigen is undetermined.

The source of this sequence is a male patient under 10 years old who had a stem cell transplant for acute lymphoblastic leukemia, so the T cells may come from the graft donor. The sample was PBMCs, mostly from graft donor cells, taken 360 days after TCRalphabeta/CD19-depleted stem cell transplant.

CDR3 DNA: TGTGCCAGCAGCGTAGGAGCAGGGGGCAGTCAGCCCCAGCATTTT. This codes for CASSVGAGGSQPQHF. This sequence joins TRBV9 and TRBJ1-5, with 8 nucleotides matching TRBD1. CDR3 length equals 15 residues. Germline CDR1 SGDLS, CDR2 YYNGEE. Trimming removed 0 bases from V and 6 bases from J; junction bases left unmatched: 5.